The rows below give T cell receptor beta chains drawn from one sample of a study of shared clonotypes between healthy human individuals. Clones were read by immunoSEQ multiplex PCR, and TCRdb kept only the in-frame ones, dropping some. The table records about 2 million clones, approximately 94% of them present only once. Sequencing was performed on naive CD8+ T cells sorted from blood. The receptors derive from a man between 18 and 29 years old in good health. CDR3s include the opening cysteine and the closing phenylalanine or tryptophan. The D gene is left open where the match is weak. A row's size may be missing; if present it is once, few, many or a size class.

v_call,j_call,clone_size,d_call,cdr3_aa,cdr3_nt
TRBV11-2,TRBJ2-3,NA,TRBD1,CASSARDRGEDTQYF,TGTGCCAGCAGCGCCCGGGACAGGGGGGAAGATACGCAGTATTTT
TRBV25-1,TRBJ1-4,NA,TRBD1,CASSGWTGTNEKLFF,TGTGCCAGCAGTGGATGGACAGGGACTAATGAAAAACTGTTTTTT
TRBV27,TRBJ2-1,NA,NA,CASSRDNEQFF,TGTGCCAGCAGTCGGGACAATGAGCAGTTCTTC
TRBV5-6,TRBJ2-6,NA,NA,CASSATGANVLTF,TGTGCCAGCAGCGCCACTGGGGCCAACGTCCTGACTTTC
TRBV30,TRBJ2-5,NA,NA,CALIGDSVEAQYF,TGTGCCCTCATCGGGGACTCGGTTGAGGCCCAGTACTTC
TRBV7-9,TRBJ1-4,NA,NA,CASSSILRDSNEKLFF,TGTGCCAGCAGCTCGATCCTCCGGGACTCTAATGAAAAACTGTTTTTT
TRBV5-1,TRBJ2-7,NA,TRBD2,CASSPGLADNEQYF,TGCGCCAGCAGCCCGGGACTAGCGGACAACGAGCAGTACTTC
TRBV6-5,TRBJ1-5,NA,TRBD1,CASSRPGQVDQPQHF,TGTGCCAGCAGTAGGCCTGGACAGGTCGATCAGCCCCAGCATTTT
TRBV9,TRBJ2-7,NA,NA,CASSTGGGTYEQYF,TGTGCCAGCAGCACCGGCGGCGGTACCTACGAGCAGTACTTC
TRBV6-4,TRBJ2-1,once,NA,CASSDPSASTQFF,TGTGCCAGCAGTGACCCGAGTGCCTCAACGCAGTTCTTC
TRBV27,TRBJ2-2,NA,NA,CASSPGSNTGELFF,TGTGCCAGCAGCCCAGGGTCCAACACCGGGGAGCTGTTTTTT
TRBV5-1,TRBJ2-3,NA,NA,CASSLVTSTDTQYF,TGCGCCAGCAGCTTGGTGACGAGCACAGATACGCAGTATTTT
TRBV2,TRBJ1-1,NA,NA,CASSDWSSNTEAFF,TGTGCCAGCAGTGATTGGTCATCCAACACTGAAGCTTTCTTT
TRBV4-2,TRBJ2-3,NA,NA,CASSQEVTTRTDTQYF,TGTGCCAGCAGCCAAGAAGTAACTACACGCACAGATACGCAGTATTTT
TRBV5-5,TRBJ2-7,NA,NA,CASSPDSFHYEQYF,TGTGCCAGCAGCCCGGACTCTTTTCACTACGAGCAGTACTTC
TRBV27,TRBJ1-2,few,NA,CASSTGTVEGYTF,TGTGCCAGCAGTACCGGGACGGTGGAAGGCTACACCTTC
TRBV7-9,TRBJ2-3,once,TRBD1,CASSLTGDTQYF,TGTGCCAGCAGCTTGACAGGGGATACGCAGTATTTT
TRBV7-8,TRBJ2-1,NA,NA,CASRLGGIGGSYNEQFF,TGTGCCAGCAGATTGGGCGGGATTGGCGGATCCTACAATGAGCAGTTCTTC
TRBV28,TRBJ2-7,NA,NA,CASSSQGRFHEQYF,TGTGCCAGTAGTTCTCAGGGGAGGTTCCACGAGCAGTACTTC
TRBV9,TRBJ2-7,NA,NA,CASSVEGGAIYEQYF,TGTGCCAGCAGCGTAGAGGGAGGAGCCATCTACGAGCAGTACTTC
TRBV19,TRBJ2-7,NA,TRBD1,CASSSGTGTYEQYF,TGTGCCAGTAGTTCGGGGACAGGTACCTACGAGCAGTACTTC
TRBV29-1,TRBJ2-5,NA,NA,CSVLGLETQYF,TGCAGCGTTCTAGGGCTAGAGACCCAGTACTTC
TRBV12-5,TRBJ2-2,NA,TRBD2,CASGLPLAGGGTGELFF,TGTGCTAGTGGTCTCCCCCTAGCGGGAGGGGGGACCGGGGAGCTGTTTTTT
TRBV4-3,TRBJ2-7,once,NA,CASSQEWSGGGDYEQYF,TGCGCCAGCAGCCAAGAGTGGTCGGGGGGCGGCGACTACGAGCAGTACTTC
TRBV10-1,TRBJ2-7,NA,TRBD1,CASSAGGSYEQYF,TGCGCCAGCAGTGCAGGGGGCTCCTACGAGCAGTACTTC
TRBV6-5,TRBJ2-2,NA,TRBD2,CASTKIAGQTGELFF,TGTGCCAGCACAAAGATAGCGGGACAAACCGGGGAGCTGTTTTTT
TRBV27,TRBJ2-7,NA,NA,CASSETLMGLYEQYF,TGTGCCAGCAGTGAAACCCTTATGGGGTTATACGAGCAGTACTTC